The 4 T cell receptor beta chains presented below share a single source sample, sequenced in a study of shared clonotypes between healthy human individuals. Clones were sequenced by immunoSEQ multiplex PCR, and TCRdb holds only the in-frame ones, with some missing. The profile shows about 770,000 clones, 72% of them singletons. The sample comprised memory CD4+ T cells sorted from blood. Documented subset: CD45RA-negative fraction. These receptors were taken from a woman younger than 45 in good health.

The rearrangement links TRBV27 to TRBJ1-1; the D is unclear. Germline CDR1 reads MNHEY; CDR2 reads SMNVEV (reference sequence). V was trimmed by 4 bases and J by 2 bases, leaving 8 bases between them. The length of the CDR3 is 13 residues. CDR3 loop: CASSWGVNTEAFF. The CDR3 bases are TGTGCCAGCAGTTGGGGAGTCAACACTGAAGCTTTCTTT.

This chain links TRBV11-2 with TRBJ2-1; the D is unclear. The length of the CDR3 is 14 residues. Germline V CDR1 and CDR2: SGHAT, FQNNGV. V lost 1 base, J lost 10 bases, and 14 bases lay in between. DNA of the CDR3: TGTGCCAGCAGCTTAGGGGTAGCTGGTAGGGAGCAGTTCTTC. Its protein is CASSLGVAGREQFF.

This clone came up once. This sequence joins TRBV7-9 and TRBJ1-1, with 9 bases lining up with TRBD1. V trimming: 3 bases; J trimming: 5 bases; junction bases outside the gene matches: 4. Germline V gene data show CDR1 as SEHNR and CDR2 as FQNEAQ (reference sequence). This CDR3 is 14 amino acids long. The CDR3 DNA is TGTGCCAGCAGCTTGGACAGGGGAAAGACTGAAGCTTTCTTT. This gives the protein CASSLDRGKTEAFF. The complete variable domain, with remaining parts taken from reference TRBV7-9 and TRBJ1-1, reads DTGVSQNPRHKITKRGQNVTFRCDPISEHNRLYWYRQTLGQGPEFLTYFQNEAQLEKSRLLSDRFSAERPKGSFSTLEIQRTEQGDSAMYLCASSLDRGKTEAFFGQGTRLTVV.

The chain has TRBV12-1 and TRBJ1-2; the table's TRBD1 call for D was not verified on the DNA. TRBV12-1 counts as a pseudogene. CDR3 length: 15 residues. Here the CDR3 reads CASSFAGTGGVGYTF. CDR3 DNA sequence: TGTGCCAGCAGCTTTGCAGGGACAGGGGGCGTCGGCTACACCTTC.